What follows describes a single T cell receptor (beta chain). The antigen this receptor binds is unknown. No clone much larger than this one lies a single base away; base qualities are absent. This sample is part of a study of response to subunit inactivated influenza vaccine (dated by TCRdb to about 2018). Turning to the overall study: The study used deep quantitative T cell receptor repertoire profiling to track responses to a trivalent subunit inactivated influenza vaccine.

The library was obtained by RT-PCR. Sequenced using an Illumina HiSeq 2500. TCRdb ran its own pipeline on the public reads, namely fastp trimming at Q25 and MiXCR clone calling, and kept in-frame beta chains. Rows are unified per CDR3 protein, each entry keeping the most common DNA and genes. A total of almost 600,000 distinct CDR3 sequences appear in this sample, 12% to 15% of them only once. The ten largest clones capture around 10% of the sample. The V end loses 2 bases and the J end loses 0 bases, and a stretch of 14 bases separates them. From the cysteine up to the phenylalanine, the CDR3 has a length of 16 residues. Only the CDR3 part of the read is kept: 48 bases, read in frame from the first base. According to the germline V gene, CDR1 reads SGHRS and CDR2 reads YFSETQ. Broad study findings and their caveats: The authors proposed that each seasonal influenza vaccination may bring in only a limited number of new T cells.

This chain joins TRBV5-1 to TRBJ1-1, with the D gene too uncertain to name. The sample consisted of PBMCs from blood, taken approximately 13 days after vaccination. This sequence originates from a man in his fifties who received an inactivated influenza vaccine. Donor details come from another sample of the same person, matched by shared clones. The CDR3 protein sequence reads: CASSLYTGILNTEAFF. The DNA sequence is TGCGCCAGCAGCTTATATACCGGGATCCTGAACACTGAAGCTTTCTTT.